This T cell receptor beta chain is drawn from a study of patients and donors after allogeneic stem cell transplantation. Trimming removed 6 bases from V and 0 bases from J, with 13 bases in between. Per the germline V gene, CDR1 is DFQATT and CDR2 is SNEGSKA (reference sequence). This CDR3 has 14 residues. Using its own MiXCR run on the RT-PCR reads, TCRdb lists one record per CDR3 protein. The data show about 210,000 distinct CDR3 sequences, with 35% to 45% seen just once and approximately 10% held by the top ten. The rearrangement uses TRBV20-1 and TRBJ2-3; tentatively, D is TRBD1 (5 bases). Specimen: blood, either unsorted or a sorted T cell fraction (not recorded which). The origin of this receptor is a human donor who was either an allogeneic HSCT recipient or a stem cell or donor lymphocyte infusion donor (not recorded which). It is not recorded whose cells these are; they may come from a transplant donor. The CDR3 DNA sequence: TGCAGTGCCGTTAAAGGGGCTAGCACAGATACGCAGTATTTT. Amino acids: CSAVKGASTDTQYF.